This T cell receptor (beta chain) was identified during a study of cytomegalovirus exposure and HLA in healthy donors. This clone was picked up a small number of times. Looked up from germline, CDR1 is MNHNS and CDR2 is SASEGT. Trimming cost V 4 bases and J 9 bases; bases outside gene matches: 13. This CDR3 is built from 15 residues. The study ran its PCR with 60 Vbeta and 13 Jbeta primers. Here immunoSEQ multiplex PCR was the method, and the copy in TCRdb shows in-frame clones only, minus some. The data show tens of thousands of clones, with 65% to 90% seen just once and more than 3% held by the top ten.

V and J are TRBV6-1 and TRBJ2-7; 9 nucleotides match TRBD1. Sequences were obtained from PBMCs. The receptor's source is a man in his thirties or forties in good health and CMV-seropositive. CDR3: CASSAIRDRVSGQYF. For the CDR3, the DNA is TGTGCCAGCAGTGCAATCCGGGACAGGGTATCGGGGCAGTACTTC.